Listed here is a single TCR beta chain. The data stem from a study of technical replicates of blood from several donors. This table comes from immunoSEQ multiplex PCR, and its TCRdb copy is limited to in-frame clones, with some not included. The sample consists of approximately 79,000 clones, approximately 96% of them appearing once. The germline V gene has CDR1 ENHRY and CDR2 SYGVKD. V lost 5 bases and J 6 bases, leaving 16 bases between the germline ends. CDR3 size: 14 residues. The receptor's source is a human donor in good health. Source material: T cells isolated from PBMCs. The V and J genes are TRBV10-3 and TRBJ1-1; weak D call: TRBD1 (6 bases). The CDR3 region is CAISRTGYEAEAFF. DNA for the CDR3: TGTGCCATCAGTCGAACAGGGTATGAGGCTGAAGCTTTCTTT.